The 13 T cell receptor beta chains listed next were all sequenced from one sample in a study of early T cells in non-severe SARS-CoV-2 infection. One entry per CDR3 protein results from TCRdb running MiXCR on the 5' RACE reads. The sample has fewer than 85,000 distinct CDR3 sequences, approximately 10% seen once. This material consisted of whole blood, taken at baseline. These receptors all come from an adult who was a healthcare worker with PCR-confirmed SARS-CoV-2 infection or an uninfected control (not recorded which).

The chain joins TRBV7-6 to TRBJ1-2, with D perhaps TRBD1 (5 bases). The ends were cut back, 1 base at V and 8 bases at J, with 11 bases in the middle. The germline V gene has CDR1 SGHVS and CDR2 FNYEAQ. The CDR3 consists of 13 residues. The CDR3 DNA follows: TGTGCCAGCAGCTTAGGAACAGGAGGAGGCTACACCTTC. Amino acid sequence: CASSLGTGGGYTF.

This clonotype was observed a handful of times. The V and J genes are TRBV7-8 and TRBJ2-4; unclear D gene. Looked up from germline, CDR1 is SGHVS and CDR2 is FQNEAQ. V was shortened by 4 bases and J by 0 bases, with 7 bases between the two germline ends. This CDR3 comprises 14 residues. The CDR3: CASSSQKAKNIQYF. The CDR3 DNA reads as TGTGCCAGCAGCTCCCAGAAAGCCAAAAACATTCAGTACTTC.

V is TRBV7-9 and J is TRBJ2-2; TRBD1 matches at 7 bases. After removal of 4 bases from V and 0 bases from J, the junction contained 5 bases not matched to a gene. The CDR3 consists of 16 residues. Germline V gene data show CDR1 as SEHNR and CDR2 as FQNEAQ (reference sequence). The CDR3 bases are TGTGCCAGCAGCTCGAAGGGGGCCTCGAACACCGGGGAGCTGTTTTTT. This encodes CASSSKGASNTGELFF.

This chain uses TRBV9 with TRBJ2-7; no clear D. Germline assignment: CDR1 SGDLS and CDR2 YYNGEE. Trimming stripped 4 bases from V and 0 bases from J, with 8 bases between. The CDR3 totals 13 residues. CDR3 in DNA: TGTGCCAGCAGCACTCCCCCCTCCTACGAGCAGTACTTC. This gives the protein CASSTPPSYEQYF.

The chain has TRBV3-1 and TRBJ2-5; a possible D gene is TRBD1 (6 bases). Between the trimmed V and J ends, which lost 3 bases and 11 bases, there was a span of 13 bases. Germline V gives CDR1 LGHDT, CDR2 YNNKEL (reference sequence). The CDR3 runs 12 residues. CDR3 DNA: TGTGCCAGCAGCCACCTACAGGGCCCACAGTACTTC. Protein sequence: CASSHLQGPQYF.

A remark on this clonotype: Being one base from a much bigger clone, this may be a read error. The J gene is TRBJ2-1, the V gene TRBV28; weak D call: TRBD1 (6 bases). V was trimmed by 5 bases and J by 9 bases, leaving 23 bases between them. Germline CDR1 and CDR2: MDHEN and SYDVKM. CDR3 length: 16 residues. CDR3 DNA: TGTGCCAGCAGTACTCAGGGGCTTTGGTTGGGCATTGAGCAGTTCTTC. Translation: CASSTQGLWLGIEQFF.

This clonotype was observed at least ten times. V gene TRBV15 combines with J gene TRBJ2-7, with 7 positions matching TRBD1. Germline values: CDR1 LNHNV, CDR2 YYDKDF (reference sequence). V dropped 4 bases and J dropped 7; count of bases not matched to a gene: 13. This CDR3 is built from 15 residues. The CDR3 sequence is CATSKGLTGAGEQYF. As DNA, the CDR3 is TGTGCCACCAGCAAAGGTCTTACAGGGGCCGGGGAGCAGTACTTC.

This clonotype came up many times. The V call is TRBV27, the J call TRBJ1-1, with D hard to call. There are 16 residues in the CDR3. CDR1 is MNHEY and CDR2 is SMNVEV in the germline V gene (reference sequence). Trimming took 4 bases from V and 0 from J, leaving 15 bases between them. The CDR3 sequence: CASSSQQFFMNTEAFF. CDR3 sequence (DNA): TGTGCCAGCAGTTCACAACAGTTTTTCATGAACACTGAAGCTTTCTTT.

This clonotype has only a few counts. V usage is TRBV5-4 and J usage is TRBJ2-7, with D tentatively TRBD1 (6 bases). Per the germline V gene, CDR1 is SGHNT and CDR2 is YYREEE (reference sequence). Trimming took off 0 bases at V and 4 bases at J, with 14 bases between the two ends. CDR3 length equals 15 residues. CDR3 sequence: CASSLAWGRGYEQYF. For the CDR3, the DNA is TGTGCCAGCAGCTTGGCCTGGGGCAGGGGATACGAGCAGTACTTC. Using reference TRBV5-4 and TRBJ2-7 for the parts outside the CDR3, the full variable domain is ETGVTQSPTHLIKTRGQQVTLRCSSQSGHNTVSWYQQALGQGPQFIFQYYREEENGRGNFPPRFSGLQFPNYSSELNVNALELDDSALYLCASSLAWGRGYEQYFGPGTRLTVT.

The chain combines TRBV7-2 with TRBJ1-2; D might be TRBD1 (6 bases). Trimming left V 2 bases short and J 2 bases short, with 12 bases between. This CDR3 has 15 amino acids. Germline V gene lookup returns CDR1 SGHTA and CDR2 FQGNSA. CDR3 sequence: CASSLPGARNYGYTF. DNA of the CDR3: TGTGCCAGCAGCTTACCGGGGGCGCGGAACTATGGCTACACCTTC.

Here the CDR3 DNA reads TGTGCCAGCAGCAGGGGGCGGACAGGGGCGAACACTGAAGCTTTCTTT. This sequence encodes CASSRGRTGANTEAFF. The chain uses TRBV7-6 and TRBJ1-1; TRBD1 aligns across 9 bases. There are 16 residues in the CDR3. The trim removed 5 bases at V and 1 base at J, leaving 8 bases unmatched. From germline, CDR1 is SGHVS and CDR2 FNYEAQ.

This clonotype appeared many times. The chain couples TRBV28 to TRBJ2-7; 7 nucleotides align to TRBD1. The trim removed 8 bases at V and 2 bases at J, leaving 6 bases unmatched. Germline V lookup: CDR1 MDHEN, CDR2 SYDVKM. The CDR3 has 13 amino acids. This chain's CDR3 is CASQGQSPYEQYF. The CDR3 nucleotides read TGTGCCAGCCAGGGACAGTCACCCTACGAGCAGTACTTC.

This clonotype came up many times. J is TRBJ1-1 and V is TRBV7-9; D is undetermined. In germline, CDR1 is SEHNR, CDR2 FQNEAQ (reference sequence). The CDR3 is 15 amino acids. Deletions cut 1 base from V and 0 bases from J, with 9 bases between. The CDR3 nucleotides read TGTGCCAGCAGCTTAGTTCGTCGGATGAACACTGAAGCTTTCTTT. Translating it yields CASSLVRRMNTEAFF.